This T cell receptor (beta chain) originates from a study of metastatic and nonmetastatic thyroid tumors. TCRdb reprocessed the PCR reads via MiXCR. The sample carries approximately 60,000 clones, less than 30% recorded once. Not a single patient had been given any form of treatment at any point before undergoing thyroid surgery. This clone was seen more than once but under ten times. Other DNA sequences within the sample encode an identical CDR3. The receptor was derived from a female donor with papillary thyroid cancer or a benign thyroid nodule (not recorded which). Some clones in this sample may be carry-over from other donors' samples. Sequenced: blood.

The CDR3 loop reads CSASRVAGALNSGANVLTF. The CDR3 DNA follows: TGCAGTGCTAGTCGGGTAGCGGGGGCCCTCAACTCTGGGGCCAACGTCCTGACTTTC. The chain links TRBV20-1 to TRBJ2-6; 9 bases line up with TRBD2. Per the germline V gene, CDR1 is DFQATT and CDR2 is SNEGSKA (reference sequence). V was clipped by 3 bases and J by 0 bases; unmatched bases: 12. The CDR3 runs 19 residues.